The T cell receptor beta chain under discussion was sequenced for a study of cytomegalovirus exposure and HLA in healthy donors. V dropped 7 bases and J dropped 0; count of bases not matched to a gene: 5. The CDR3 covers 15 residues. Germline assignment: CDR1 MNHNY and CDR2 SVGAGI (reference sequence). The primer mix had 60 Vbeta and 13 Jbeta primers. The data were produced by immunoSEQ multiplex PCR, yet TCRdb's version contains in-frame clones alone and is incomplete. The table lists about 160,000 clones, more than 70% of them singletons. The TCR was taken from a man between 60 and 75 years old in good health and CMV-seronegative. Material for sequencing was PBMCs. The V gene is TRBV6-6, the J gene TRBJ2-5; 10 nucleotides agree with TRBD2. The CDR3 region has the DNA TGTGCCAGCATTCCACTAGCGGGGAACCAAGAGACCCAGTACTTC. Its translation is CASIPLAGNQETQYF.